This T cell receptor beta chain is from a study of blood T cell repertoires in COVID-19. Study context: Material from acute and convalescent COVID-19 was sourced from the United States, Italy and Spain. The analysed material was cDNA or gDNA that came from T cells, B-cell-depleted T cells, or PBMCs.

Methods used by the authors: Reference gene primer amplification yielded estimated nucleated cell counts. Libraries were prepared by immunoSEQ multiplex PCR; TCRdb keeps only in-frame clonotypes and omits some of them. V and J calls plus clone size are reproduced from that table; the DNA served to infer D and trimming. The sample lists a few hundred thousand clones, roughly 90% seen once, with about 2.3% in the top ten. The TCR sequence derives from a man younger than 35 with active or convalescent COVID-19. Input material: peripheral blood.

CDR3 in DNA: TGTGCCAGCAGCTTAGGGGGACTTCTCCAAGAGACCCAGTACTTC. Translation: CASSLGGLLQETQYF. The rearrangement uses TRBV7-3 and TRBJ2-5; D might be TRBD2 (6 bases). V lost 2 bases, J lost 1 base, and 11 bases lay in between. Per germline, CDR1 SGHTA and CDR2 FQGTGA. This CDR3 is 15 amino acids long.